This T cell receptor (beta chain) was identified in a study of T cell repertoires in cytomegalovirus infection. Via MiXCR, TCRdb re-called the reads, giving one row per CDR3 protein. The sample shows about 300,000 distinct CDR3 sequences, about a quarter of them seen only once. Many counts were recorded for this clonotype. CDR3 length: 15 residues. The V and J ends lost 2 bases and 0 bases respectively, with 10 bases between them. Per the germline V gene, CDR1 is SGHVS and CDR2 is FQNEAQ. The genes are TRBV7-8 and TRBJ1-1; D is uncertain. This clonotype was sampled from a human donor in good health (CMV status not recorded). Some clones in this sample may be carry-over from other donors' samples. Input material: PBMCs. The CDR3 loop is CASSLSRTVNTEAFF. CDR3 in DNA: TGTGCCAGCAGCTTATCCCGGACGGTGAACACTGAAGCTTTCTTT. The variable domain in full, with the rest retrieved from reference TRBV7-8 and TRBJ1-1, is GAGVSQSPRYKVAKRGQDVALRCDPISGHVSLFWYQQALGQGPEFLTYFQNEAQLDKSGLPSDRFFAERPEGSVSTLKIQRTQQEDSAVYLCASSLSRTVNTEAFFGQGTRLTVV.